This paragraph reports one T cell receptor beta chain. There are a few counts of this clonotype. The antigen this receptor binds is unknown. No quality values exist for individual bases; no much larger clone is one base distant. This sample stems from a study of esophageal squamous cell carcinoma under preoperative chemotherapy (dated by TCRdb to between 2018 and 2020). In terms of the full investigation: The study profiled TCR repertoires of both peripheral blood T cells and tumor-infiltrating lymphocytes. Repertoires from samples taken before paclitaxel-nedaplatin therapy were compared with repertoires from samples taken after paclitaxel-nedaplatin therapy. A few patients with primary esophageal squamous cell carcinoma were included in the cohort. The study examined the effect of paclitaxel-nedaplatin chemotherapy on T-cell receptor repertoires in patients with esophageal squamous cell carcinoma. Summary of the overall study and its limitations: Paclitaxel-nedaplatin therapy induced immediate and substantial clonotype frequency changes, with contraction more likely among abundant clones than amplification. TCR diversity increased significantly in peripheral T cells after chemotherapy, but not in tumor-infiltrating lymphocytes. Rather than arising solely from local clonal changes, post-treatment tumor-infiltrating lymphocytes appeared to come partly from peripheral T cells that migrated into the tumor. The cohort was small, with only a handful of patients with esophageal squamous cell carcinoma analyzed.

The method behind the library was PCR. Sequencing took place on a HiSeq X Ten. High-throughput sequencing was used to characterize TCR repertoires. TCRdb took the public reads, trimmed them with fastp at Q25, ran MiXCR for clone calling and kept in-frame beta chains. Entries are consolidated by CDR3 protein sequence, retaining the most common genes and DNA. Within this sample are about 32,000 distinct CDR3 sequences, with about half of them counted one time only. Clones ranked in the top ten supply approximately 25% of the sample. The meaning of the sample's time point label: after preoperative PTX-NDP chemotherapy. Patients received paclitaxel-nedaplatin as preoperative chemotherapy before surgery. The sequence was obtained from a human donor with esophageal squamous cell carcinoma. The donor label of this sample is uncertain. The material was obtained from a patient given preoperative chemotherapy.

The CDR3: CASSLMLGQGIEQFF. In nucleotides, the sequence is TGTGCCAGCAGCTTAATGCTAGGACAGGGGATCGAGCAGTTCTTC. This chain joins TRBV7-8 to TRBJ2-1, with TRBD1 identical over 9 junction bases. V and J are trimmed by 2 bases and 10 bases, and the gene matches miss 9 bases of the junction. The CDR3 numbers 15 residues from cysteine through phenylalanine. Just the 45-base CDR3 DNA is kept, in frame starting at base 1. From the germline V gene, CDR1 is SGHVS and CDR2 is FQNEAQ.